These 6 T cell receptor beta chains were all obtained from the same sample, sequenced in a study of STAT3 mutations in large granular lymphocyte leukemia. Study-wide results and limits: At least one immunodominant TCR beta clonotype appeared in every T-cell large granular lymphocyte leukemia patient.

No antigen has been identified for these receptors. Sequencing used immunoSEQ multiplex PCR; TCRdb keeps in-frame clones, though not all of them. The sample includes tens of thousands of clones, around three quarters of them seen just once. Sequenced material: peripheral blood mononuclear cells. These receptors were collected from a woman aged 50 to 65 with T-cell large granular lymphocyte leukemia. Some clones in this sample may be carry-over from other donors' samples.

The chain employs TRBV28 and TRBJ1-2; D is perhaps TRBD1 (5 bases). In germline, CDR1 is MDHEN, CDR2 SYDVKM. The CDR3 consists of 17 residues. V lost 5 bases to trimming and J lost 0 bases, with 19 bases between them. CDR3 amino acids: CASSPRGQGNTNYGYTF. CDR3 coding DNA: TGTGCCAGCAGTCCCCGGGGTCAGGGCAACACTAACTATGGCTACACCTTC.

This chain uses TRBV18 with TRBJ2-6; no firm D call. The CDR3 loop spans 17 amino acids. Between the trimmed V and J ends, which lost 1 base and 2 bases, there was a span of 12 bases. Germline-derived CDR1 and CDR2 are KGHSH and LQKENI. CDR3 sequence (DNA): TGTGCCAGCTCACCACGAGATACTCTCACTGGGGCCAACGTCCTGACTTTC. Its translation: CASSPRDTLTGANVLTF.

V is TRBV6-1 and J is TRBJ1-5; D is unresolved. The V and J ends lost 6 bases and 10 bases respectively, with 13 bases between them. There are 12 residues in the CDR3. Germline values: CDR1 MNHNS, CDR2 SASEGT. CDR3 bases: TGTGCCAGCAGGACCCTATCAGGCCCCCAGCATTTT. Its translation: CASRTLSGPQHF.

The chain combines TRBV9 with TRBJ2-6, with 7 bases identical to TRBD1. V shed 4 bases, J shed 2 bases, and the junction held 9 bases outside the gene matches. This CDR3 is 17 amino acids long. CDR1 and CDR2 (germline): SGDLS, YYNGEE. The CDR3 is CASSPEGQGAGANVLTF. The CDR3 coding sequence is TGTGCCAGCAGCCCAGAAGGGCAGGGGGCTGGGGCCAACGTCCTGACTTTC.

The V and J genes are TRBV29-1 and TRBJ1-1, with 9 bases lining up with TRBD1. From germline, CDR1 is SQVTM and CDR2 ANQGSEA. With V trimmed by 8 bases and J by 5 bases, 12 bases remained unmatched. The CDR3 loop spans 14 amino acids. CDR3 region: CSFINRGLWTEAFF. The CDR3 DNA follows: TGCAGCTTCATCAACAGGGGGCTGTGGACTGAAGCTTTCTTT.

The rearrangement joins TRBV7-8 to TRBJ2-6; D gene unclear. V was clipped by 1 base and J by 8 bases, with 6 bases between them. The CDR3 has 13 residues. CDR1 is SGHVS, CDR2 FQNEAQ, per germline. CDR3 residues: CASSLVTTNVLTF. The CDR3, as DNA: TGTGCCAGCAGCTTAGTTACTACCAACGTCCTGACTTTC.